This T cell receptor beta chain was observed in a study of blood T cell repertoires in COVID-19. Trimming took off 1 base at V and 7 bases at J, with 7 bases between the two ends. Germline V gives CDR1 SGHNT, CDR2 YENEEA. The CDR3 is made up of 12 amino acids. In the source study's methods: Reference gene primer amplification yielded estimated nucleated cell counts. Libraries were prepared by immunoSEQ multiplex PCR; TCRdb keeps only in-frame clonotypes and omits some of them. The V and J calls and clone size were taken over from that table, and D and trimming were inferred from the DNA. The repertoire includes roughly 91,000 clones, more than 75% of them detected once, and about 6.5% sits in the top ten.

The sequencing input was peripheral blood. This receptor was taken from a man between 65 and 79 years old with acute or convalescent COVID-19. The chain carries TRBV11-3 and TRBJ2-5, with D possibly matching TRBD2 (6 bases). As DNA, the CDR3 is TGTGCCAGCAGCTTAGGGGGAGGGACCCAGTACTTC. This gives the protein CASSLGGGTQYF.